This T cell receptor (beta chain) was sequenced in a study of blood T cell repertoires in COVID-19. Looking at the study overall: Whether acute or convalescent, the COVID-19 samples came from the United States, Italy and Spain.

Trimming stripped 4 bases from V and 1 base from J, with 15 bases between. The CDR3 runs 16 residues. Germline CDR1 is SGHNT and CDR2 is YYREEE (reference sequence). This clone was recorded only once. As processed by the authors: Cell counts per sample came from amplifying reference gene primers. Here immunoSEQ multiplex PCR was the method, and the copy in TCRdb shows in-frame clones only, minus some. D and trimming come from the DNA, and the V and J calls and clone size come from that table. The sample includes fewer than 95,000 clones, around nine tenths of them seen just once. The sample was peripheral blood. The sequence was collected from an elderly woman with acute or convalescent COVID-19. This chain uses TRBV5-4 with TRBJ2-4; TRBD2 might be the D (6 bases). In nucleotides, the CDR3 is TGTGCCAGCAGCAAGTCCAGGGAGGAGGCCAAAAACATTCAGTACTTC. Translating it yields CASSKSREEAKNIQYF.